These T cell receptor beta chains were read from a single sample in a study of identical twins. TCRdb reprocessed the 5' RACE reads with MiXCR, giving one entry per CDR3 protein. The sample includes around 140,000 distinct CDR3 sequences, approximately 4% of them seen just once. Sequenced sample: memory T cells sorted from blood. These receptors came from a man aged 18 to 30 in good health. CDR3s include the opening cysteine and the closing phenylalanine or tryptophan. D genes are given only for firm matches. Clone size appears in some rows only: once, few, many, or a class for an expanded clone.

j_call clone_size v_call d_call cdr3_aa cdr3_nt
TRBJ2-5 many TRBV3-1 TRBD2 CASSLHLGGNQETQYF TGTGCCAGCAGCCTTCATCTGGGGGGGAACCAAGAGACCCAGTACTTC
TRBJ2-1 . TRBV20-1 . CSARRGSEGYEQFF TGCAGTGCTAGGAGGGGAAGCGAGGGGTATGAGCAGTTCTTC
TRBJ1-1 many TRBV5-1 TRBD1 CASRLQGMNTEAFF TGCGCCAGCAGGCTACAGGGGATGAACACTGAAGCTTTCTTT
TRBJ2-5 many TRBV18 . CASSPKETQYF TGTGCCAGCAGCCCAAAAGAGACCCAGTACTTC
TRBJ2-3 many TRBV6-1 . CASSIVAVNTDTQYF TGTGCCAGCAGTATTGTTGCGGTGAACACAGATACGCAGTATTTT
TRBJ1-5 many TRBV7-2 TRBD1 CASREQGSNQPQHF TGTGCCAGCAGAGAACAGGGGTCAAATCAGCCCCAGCATTTT
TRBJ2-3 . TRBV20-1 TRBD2 CSAPGLAGDTDTQYF TGCAGTGCCCCGGGACTAGCGGGAGACACAGATACGCAGTATTTT
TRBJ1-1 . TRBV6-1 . CASSDGMNTEAFF TGTGCCAGCAGTGACGGGATGAACACTGAAGCTTTCTTT
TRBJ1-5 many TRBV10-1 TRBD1 CASSRLDREAQPQHF TGCGCCAGCAGTCGCCTCGACAGGGAAGCTCAGCCCCAGCATTTT
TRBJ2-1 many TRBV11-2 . CASSLIGASDWFF TGTGCCAGCAGCTTAATCGGGGCGTCGGATTGGTTCTTC
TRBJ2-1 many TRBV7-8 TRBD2 CASSSLAGVSPYNEQFF TGTGCCAGCAGCAGTCTAGCGGGAGTTTCGCCCTACAATGAGCAGTTCTTC
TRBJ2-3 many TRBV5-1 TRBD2 CASSPSGRGSFDTQYF TGCGCCAGCAGCCCTAGCGGGAGGGGAAGCTTCGATACGCAGTATTTT
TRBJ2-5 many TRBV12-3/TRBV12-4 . CASSFATYQETQYF TGTGCCAGCAGTTTTGCTACCTACCAAGAGACCCAGTACTTC
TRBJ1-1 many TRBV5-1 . CASSRNTEAFF TGCGCCAGCAGCAGGAACACTGAAGCTTTCTTT
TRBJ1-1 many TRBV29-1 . CSVMRGDGAFF TGCAGCGTTATGAGGGGGGACGGAGCTTTCTTT
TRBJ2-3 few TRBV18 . CASSPNNRDVQYF TGTGCCAGCTCACCGAACAACAGGGATGTGCAGTATTTT
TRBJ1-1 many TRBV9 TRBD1 CASSPRGDSHTEAFF TGTGCCAGCAGCCCCCGCGGGGACAGTCACACTGAAGCTTTCTTT
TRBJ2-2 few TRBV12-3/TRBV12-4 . CASRLWGSGELFF TGTGCCAGCCGCTTATGGGGGTCTGGGGAGCTGTTTTTT
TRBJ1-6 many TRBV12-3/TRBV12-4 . CASSLSAGQSPLHF TGTGCCAGCAGTTTAAGTGCAGGGCAATCACCCCTCCACTTT
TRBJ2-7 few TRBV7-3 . CASSLNSYEQYF TGTGCCAGCAGCTTAAACTCCTACGAGCAGTACTTC
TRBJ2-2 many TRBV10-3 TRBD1 CAISATGSANTGELFF TGTGCCATCAGTGCGACAGGGTCCGCGAACACCGGGGAGCTGTTTTTT
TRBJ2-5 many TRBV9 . CASSPRTVPQETQYF TGTGCCAGCAGCCCCCGGACCGTCCCGCAAGAGACCCAGTACTTC
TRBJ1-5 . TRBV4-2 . CASSQEGRGFSHQPQHF TGTGCCAGCAGCCAAGAAGGCCGGGGGTTTAGTCATCAGCCCCAGCATTTT
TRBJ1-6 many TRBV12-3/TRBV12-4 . CASSLKGGGPTASYNSPLHF TGTGCCAGCAGTTTAAAGGGGGGGGGGCCGACGGCCTCCTATAATTCACCCCTCCACTTT
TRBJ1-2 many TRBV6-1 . CASREDLLGGYTF TGTGCCAGCAGGGAAGACCTTTTGGGTGGCTACACCTTC
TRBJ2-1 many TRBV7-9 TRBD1 CASSSRNRGTMHNEQFF TGTGCCAGCAGCTCGAGAAACAGGGGGACAATGCACAATGAGCAGTTCTTC
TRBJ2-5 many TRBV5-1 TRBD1 CASSSGQGWETQYF TGCGCCAGCAGCTCAGGACAGGGTTGGGAGACCCAGTACTTC
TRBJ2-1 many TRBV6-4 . CASSDSARSSYNEQFF TGTGCCAGCAGTGACTCGGCCCGCAGCTCCTACAATGAGCAGTTCTTC
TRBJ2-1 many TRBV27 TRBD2 CASSILAGRFVYNEQFF TGTGCCAGCAGCATACTAGCGGGAAGGTTTGTGTACAATGAGCAGTTCTTC
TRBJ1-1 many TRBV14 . CASSHYIGTQGTEAFF TGTGCCAGCAGCCACTATATCGGGACGCAAGGCACTGAAGCTTTCTTT
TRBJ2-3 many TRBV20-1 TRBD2 CSAPPREAPDTQYF TGCAGTGCTCCCCCTCGGGAGGCCCCCGATACGCAGTATTTT
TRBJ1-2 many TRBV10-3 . CAITYGAGADYGYTF TGTGCCATCACCTACGGGGCGGGGGCTGACTATGGCTACACCTTC
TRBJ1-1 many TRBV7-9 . CASSSDEWTEAFF TGTGCCAGCAGCTCCGATGAGTGGACTGAAGCTTTCTTT
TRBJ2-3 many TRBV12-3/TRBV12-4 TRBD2 CASSLEAASGTDTQYF TGTGCCAGCAGTTTAGAGGCGGCTAGCGGAACAGATACGCAGTATTTT
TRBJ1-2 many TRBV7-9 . CASSLKGDGYTF TGTGCCAGCAGCTTAAAGGGCGATGGCTACACCTTC
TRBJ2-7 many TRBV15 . CATSRDRGSYYEQYF TGTGCCACCAGCAGAGATCGTGGGTCGTACTACGAGCAGTACTTC
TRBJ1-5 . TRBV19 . CASSMITGNQPQHF TGTGCCAGTAGTATGATCACAGGCAATCAGCCCCAGCATTTT
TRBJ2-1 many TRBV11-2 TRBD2 CASRSGSGDNEQFF TGTGCCAGCAGGAGCGGGAGTGGCGATAATGAGCAGTTCTTC
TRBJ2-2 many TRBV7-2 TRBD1 CASSRGQGRTGELFF TGTGCCAGCAGCCGGGGACAGGGACGCACCGGGGAGCTGTTTTTT
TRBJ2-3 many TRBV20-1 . CSARFPDTQYF TGCAGTGCTAGGTTCCCAGATACGCAGTATTTT
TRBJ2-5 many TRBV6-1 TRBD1 CASSTGTGSRETQYF TGTGCCAGCAGTACCGGGACAGGGAGTCGAGAGACCCAGTACTTC
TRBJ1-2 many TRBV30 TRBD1 CAWSRQGERYTF TGTGCCTGGAGTCGACAGGGAGAACGCTACACCTTC
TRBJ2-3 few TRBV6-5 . CASSYDGRRDTQYF TGTGCCAGCAGTTACGACGGGAGAAGGGATACGCAGTATTTT